Each of the 16 T cell receptor beta chains below was sequenced from the same sample in a study of blood T cell repertoires in COVID-19. Assay used: immunoSEQ multiplex PCR; TCRdb lists only in-frame clones, some missing. The table includes 150,000 or so clones, roughly four fifths detected once. The sequencing input was peripheral blood. All receptors derive from a woman of 80 years or more with acute or convalescent COVID-19.

The V and J genes are TRBV2 and TRBJ2-2; D perhaps matches TRBD1 (6 bases). This CDR3 has 20 residues. Trimming left V 2 bases short and J 4 bases short, with 26 bases between. Germline CDR1 reads SNHLY; CDR2 reads FYNNEI. The CDR3 reads CASSEIGTPITGFGTGELFF. CDR3 sequence (DNA): TGTGCCAGCAGTGAAATTGGTACCCCGATCACAGGGTTCGGCACCGGGGAGCTGTTTTTT.

CDR3 loop: CASSPGSINQPQHF. DNA of the CDR3: TGTGCCAGCTCACCTGGCAGTATCAATCAGCCCCAGCATTTT. The J gene is TRBJ1-5, the V gene TRBV18; D is undetermined. CDR1 is KGHSH and CDR2 is LQKENI in the germline V gene. The CDR3 spans 14 residues. Trimming pared 3 bases from V and 3 bases from J, leaving 9 bases between.

The chain employs TRBV27 and TRBJ1-2; 9 nucleotides line up with TRBD1. Germline trimming cut 5 bases from V and 4 bases from J; bases unmatched to any gene: 17. Germline CDR1 MNHEY, CDR2 SMNVEV (reference sequence). The CDR3 has 18 amino acids. The CDR3 loop is CASSVVGTGRGVGYGYTF. The CDR3 nucleotides are TGTGCCAGCAGTGTGGTCGGGACAGGGAGGGGTGTCGGCTATGGCTACACCTTC.

V usage is TRBV7-8 and J usage is TRBJ1-4; tentative D call: TRBD1 (5 bases). V dropped 11 bases and J dropped 7 bases, with 20 bases sitting between them. This CDR3 has 14 residues. The germline V gene has CDR1 SGHVS and CDR2 FQNEAQ. The CDR3 here is CASEGTGVGEKLFF. The CDR3 DNA reads TGTGCCTCCGAGGGCACGGGGGTGGGTGAAAAACTGTTTTTT.

The chain joins TRBV5-1 to TRBJ1-1, with 8 bases fitting TRBD1. Germline V gene data show CDR1 as SGHRS and CDR2 as YFSETQ. The CDR3 runs 14 residues. J gave up 1 base and V 7 bases, and 6 bases lay outside the gene matches. This CDR3 reads CASSWTGQNTEAFF. The CDR3 DNA reads TGCGCCAGCTCTTGGACAGGGCAGAACACTGAAGCTTTCTTT.

The gene calls are TRBV9 and TRBJ1-3; D is uncertain. The germline V gene has CDR1 SGDLS and CDR2 YYNGEE. The CDR3 is 15 residues long. With 2 bases removed from V and 0 bases from J, the gap between germline ends came to 9 bases. The CDR3 nucleotides are TGTGCCAGCAGCGTCGGCGGGAGCTCTGGAAACACCATATATTTT. Translation gives CASSVGGSSGNTIYF.

The chain has TRBV11-2 and TRBJ2-3; 7 bases fit TRBD1. CDR1 and CDR2 (germline): SGHAT, FQNNGV. Trimming took 0 bases from V and 6 from J; bases not matched to a gene: 6. The CDR3 totals 15 residues. The CDR3 DNA is TGTGCCAGCAGCTTAGATACAGGGGATACGGATACGCAGTATTTT. Translated: CASSLDTGDTDTQYF.

The V and J genes are TRBV3-1 (or the pseudogene TRBV3-2) and TRBJ1-1, with 9 bases identical to TRBD1. The CDR3 sequence is 15 residues long. The J segment lost 3 bases and the V segment lost 6 bases, leaving 8 bases of the junction unmatched. Germline CDR1 is LGHDT and CDR2 is YNNKEL (reference sequence). Here the CDR3 reads CASRDGTGPYTEAFF. For the CDR3, the DNA is TGTGCCAGCAGAGACGGGACAGGGCCGTACACTGAAGCTTTCTTT.

The CDR3 nucleotides are TGCGCCAGCAGCTTCGAGGCTAGCGGGGGGGCCTCTTGGGTGTTCTTC. It is translated as CASSFEASGGASWVFF. The rearrangement links TRBV5-1 to TRBJ2-1, with 12 bases fitting TRBD2. Germline loops: CDR1 SGHRS, CDR2 YFSETQ. J gave up 15 bases and V 2 bases, and 15 bases lay outside the gene matches. The CDR3 loop spans 16 amino acids.

The rearrangement uses TRBV11-2 and TRBJ1-2; 7 nucleotides align to TRBD1. Germline values: CDR1 SGHAT, CDR2 FQNNGV. The trim removed 5 bases at V and 3 bases at J, leaving 3 bases unmatched. The CDR3 length is 13 residues. In DNA, the CDR3 is TGTGCCAGCAGCGCCGGGACAGACTATGGCTACACCTTC. This encodes CASSAGTDYGYTF.

The J gene is TRBJ1-2, the V gene TRBV4-2; 8 bases fit TRBD1. V dropped 2 bases and J dropped 0; count of bases not matched to a gene: 5. Germline lookup yields CDR1 LGHNA and CDR2 YNFKEQ. This CDR3 spans 16 amino acids. CDR3 residues: CASSQLGQAANYGYTF. CDR3 sequence (DNA): TGTGCCAGCAGCCAACTGGGACAGGCGGCTAACTATGGCTACACCTTC.

V is TRBV10-3 and J is TRBJ1-6, with a tentative D call TRBD1 (5 bases). The CDR3 has 14 residues. V dropped 6 bases and J dropped 11 bases, with 17 bases sitting between them. CDR1 is ENHRY, CDR2 SYGVKD, per germline. CDR3 sequence (DNA): TGTGCCATCAGATCAGGACGGATACAGGCACCCCTCCACTTT. This codes for CAIRSGRIQAPLHF.

The chain employs TRBV6-5 and TRBJ1-1, with a weak D call TRBD1 (5 bases). Germline CDR1 MNHEY, CDR2 SVGAGI. CDR3 length equals 12 residues. V gave up 10 bases and J gave up 6 bases, with 15 bases separating them. CDR3 protein: CATHRGGSEAFF. CDR3 sequence (DNA): TGTGCCACCCACCGGGGGGGGTCTGAAGCTTTCTTT.

This chain uses TRBV4-1 with TRBJ1-5; 7 nucleotides match TRBD1. CDR3 length: 16 residues. The V segment lost 2 bases and the J segment 9 bases; nucleotides outside the gene matches: 13. Germline loops: CDR1 MGHRA, CDR2 YSYEKL. The CDR3 DNA sequence: TGCGCCAGCAGCCAACATATAGCGAGGGGGCCGGGGCCCCAGCATTTT. Its protein is CASSQHIARGPGPQHF.

This chain connects TRBV6-2 or TRBV6-3 to TRBJ1-2; 10 nucleotides align to TRBD1. Germline CDR1 and CDR2: MNHEY and SVGEGT. This CDR3 has 13 amino acids. Trimming at V came to 5 bases and at J to 6 bases, leaving 3 bases not matched to a gene. The CDR3 coding sequence is TGTGCCAGCAGTCAGGACAGGGGGGATGGCTACACCTTC. Its protein product is CASSQDRGDGYTF.

The chain carries TRBV5-4 and TRBJ1-3, with D perhaps TRBD1 (5 bases). V shed 4 bases and J shed 1 base, with 12 bases lying between them. This CDR3 spans 15 amino acids. CDR1 SGHNT and CDR2 YYREEE come from the germline V gene (reference sequence). The CDR3 bases are TGTGCCAGCAGCCTTACAGGCGGTTCTGGAAACACCATATATTTT. Residues: CASSLTGGSGNTIYF.